One and the same sample provided the 26 T cell receptor beta chains below, sequenced in a study of blood T cells in healthy people across ages. Primers used in a second PCR of about 7 to 12 cycles were a sample-barcoded 5' primer and a J-beta primer mix. Each CDR3 protein is one row after TCRdb ran MiXCR on the 5' RACE reads. The sample has fewer than 950,000 distinct CDR3 sequences, about 36% seen once. The sequenced sample was blood. All receptors derive from a man younger than 35 in good health.

V gene TRBV21-1 combines with J gene TRBJ1-4. TRBV21-1 is given as a pseudogene. The CDR3 loop spans 16 amino acids. The CDR3, as DNA: TGTGCCAGCAGCAAAGGACGGGAGGGGGGATCTGAAAAACTGTTTTTT. This codes for CASSKGREGGSEKLFF.

The rearrangement uses TRBV30 and TRBJ2-7; 9 bases are a match to TRBD1. This CDR3 has 15 residues. Germline V gene data show CDR1 as GTSNPN and CDR2 as SVGIG (reference sequence). V lost 6 bases and J lost 2; bases outside the gene matches: 11. The CDR3 here is CACYKAGQGTYEQYF. The CDR3 DNA sequence: TGTGCCTGCTATAAAGCGGGACAGGGTACCTACGAGCAGTACTTC.

In this sample, this clonotype turned up a few times. The V call is TRBV7-2, the J call TRBJ1-1, with 9 bases fitting TRBD1. Losses at the gene ends were 8 bases for V and 7 bases for J; bases not matched to a gene: 2. This CDR3 spans 11 amino acids. Germline CDR1 is SGHTA and CDR2 is FQGNSA. CDR3 nucleotide sequence: TGTGCCAGCGGGGACAGGGATGAAGCTTTCTTT. It specifies CASGDRDEAFF.

There are a few counts of this clonotype. The gene calls are TRBV29-1 and TRBJ2-7, with a tentative D call TRBD2 (6 bases). The CDR3 totals 15 residues. V shed 7 bases and J shed 7 bases, with 26 bases lying between them. CDR1 and CDR2 from the germline V gene are SQVTM and ANQGSEA. The CDR3 region has the DNA TGCAGCGCCTCAAGGGAGGACCTTTGGGGCAATGAGCAGTACTTC. It is translated as CSASREDLWGNEQYF.

The chain combines TRBV20-1 with TRBJ2-1; 9 bases map to TRBD2. CDR3 length: 15 amino acids. V dropped 1 base and J dropped 4; count of bases not matched to a gene: 5. The germline V gene encodes CDR1 DFQATT and CDR2 SNEGSKA (reference sequence). CDR3 sequence reads: CSARGGLATYNEQFF. The DNA for the CDR3 is TGCAGTGCTAGAGGCGGACTAGCGACATACAATGAGCAGTTCTTC.

The table lists this clonotype with many counts. CDR3 in amino acids: CASSLRAENYGYTF. In nucleotides, the CDR3 is TGTGCCAGCAGTTTAAGGGCGGAGAACTATGGCTACACCTTC. This chain links TRBV27 with TRBJ1-2; D ambiguous. The CDR3 runs to 14 residues. Trimming removed 2 bases at V and 2 bases at J, with 9 bases between. CDR1 and CDR2 (germline): MNHEY, SMNVEV (reference sequence).

Remarks on this clonotype: The junction departs from the called germline gene at one end, perhaps through a read error. V and J are TRBV14 and TRBJ1-2; possibly TRBD1 for D (5 bases). The germline V gene encodes CDR1 SGHDN and CDR2 FVKESK. The CDR3 runs to 16 residues. In DNA form, the CDR3 reads TGTGCCAGCAGCCCTTCTAGGGGCAGATTCAACTGTGGCTACACCTTC. This codes for CASSPSRGRFNCGYTF.

The chain joins TRBV4-2 to TRBJ2-6, with D hard to call. The ends were cut back, 0 bases at V and 2 bases at J, with 11 bases in the middle. This CDR3 spans 17 amino acids. Germline assignment: CDR1 LGHNA and CDR2 YNFKEQ. The CDR3 region has the DNA TGTGCCAGCAGCCAAGAGGGCAGCTTAACTGGGGCCAACGTCCTGACTTTC. It yields the protein CASSQEGSLTGANVLTF.

This chain uses TRBV6-6 with TRBJ1-2; D is unresolved. There are 13 residues in the CDR3. V lost 0 bases to trimming and J lost 2 bases, with 4 bases between them. CDR1 is MNHNY, CDR2 SVGAGI, per germline (reference sequence). The CDR3 region is CASSYSNNYGYTF. The CDR3 bases are TGTGCCAGCAGTTACTCCAACAACTATGGCTACACCTTC.

The chain has TRBV24-1 and TRBJ2-5, with 9 positions matching TRBD1. This CDR3 comprises 15 residues. Trimming at V came to 3 bases and at J to 11 bases, leaving 12 bases not matched to a gene. Germline loops: CDR1 KGHDR, CDR2 SFDVKD. DNA for the CDR3: TGTGCCACCAGTGATCCCCGGACAGGGGAGAGTGAGCAGTACTTC. Translated, it gives CATSDPRTGESEQYF.

For this clonotype: A read error may produce the germline difference seen at one junction end. The V call is TRBV7-8, the J call TRBJ1-2; D is unresolved. The CDR3 contains 12 residues. Germline V gene lookup returns CDR1 SGHVS and CDR2 FQNEAQ. The CDR3 DNA sequence: TGTACCAGCAGCTTAGCCAGCTATGGCTACACCTTC. This codes for CTSSLASYGYTF. The whole variable domain, remainder taken from reference TRBV7-8 and TRBJ1-2, is GAGVSQSPRYKVAKRGQDVALRCDPISGHVSLFWYQQALGQGPEFLTYFQNEAQLDKSGLPSDRFFAERPEGSVSTLKIQRTQQEDSAVYLCTSSLASYGYTFGSGTRLTVV.

The chain joins TRBV7-9 to TRBJ1-2; no reliable D call. Germline CDR1 SEHNR, CDR2 FQNEAQ (reference sequence). The CDR3 length is 14 residues. Between the trimmed V and J ends, which lost 0 bases and 0 bases, there was a span of 5 bases. CDR3 bases: TGTGCCAGCAGCTTAGCTTTCTCTAACTATGGCTACACCTTC. It translates to CASSLAFSNYGYTF.

The V and J genes are TRBV7-9 and TRBJ2-7, with 16 bases fitting TRBD2. Germline loops: CDR1 SEHNR, CDR2 FQNEAQ (reference sequence). V shed 4 bases and J 6 bases; nucleotides not matched to a gene: 18. The CDR3 runs 20 residues. CDR3 sequence reads: CASSSGLAGGYPISFREQYF. The CDR3 DNA reads as TGTGCCAGCAGCTCGGGACTAGCGGGGGGGTACCCAATAAGCTTCCGCGAGCAGTACTTC.

The chain couples TRBV5-1 to TRBJ2-1, with D perhaps being TRBD1 or TRBD2 (5 bases each). Between the trimmed V and J ends, which lost 4 bases and 13 bases, there was a span of 18 bases. This CDR3 region has 13 residues. CDR1 and CDR2 (germline): SGHRS, YFSETQ. CDR3 nucleotide sequence: TGCGCCAGCAGCCGCACCATCGGGGCGGAACAGTTCTTC. It specifies CASSRTIGAEQFF.

This clonotype showed up many times. The J gene is TRBJ1-2, the V gene TRBV12-3 or TRBV12-4; D is uncertain. V dropped 0 bases and J dropped 5 bases, with 7 bases sitting between them. The CDR3 runs to 13 residues. CDR3 nucleotides: TGTGCCAGCAGTTTAGCTTCTGATTATGGCTACACCTTC. Its protein is CASSLASDYGYTF.

This rearrangement joins TRBV12-3 or TRBV12-4 to TRBJ1-1, with D possibly being TRBD1 (6 bases). V dropped 5 bases and J dropped 3 bases, with 13 bases sitting between them. The CDR3 totals 14 residues. The chain's CDR3 is CASSQGGKDTEAFF. In DNA, the CDR3 is TGTGCCAGCAGTCAAGGGGGGAAGGACACTGAAGCTTTCTTT.

This clonotype was counted at least ten times. This chain uses TRBV20-1 with TRBJ2-1, with D unclear. CDR1 and CDR2 from the germline V gene are DFQATT and SNEGSKA (reference sequence). The CDR3 sequence is 13 residues long. V was shortened by 4 bases and J by 0 bases, with 7 bases between the two germline ends. CDR3 sequence reads: CSAKGNSYNEQFF. The CDR3 bases are TGCAGTGCTAAAGGGAACTCCTACAATGAGCAGTTCTTC.

This clonotype has a count of ten or more. This rearrangement joins TRBV4-1 to TRBJ1-2, with D possibly matching TRBD1 (5 bases). The V end lost 2 bases, the J end lost 2 bases, and 12 bases lay between the germline ends. Germline CDR1 and CDR2: MGHRA and YSYEKL. This CDR3 region has 15 residues. Here the CDR3 reads CASSQRQLGNYGYTF. The DNA for the CDR3 is TGCGCCAGCAGCCAACGACAGCTTGGAAACTATGGCTACACCTTC.

This clonotype was detected only a few times. This chain joins TRBV4-3 and TRBJ2-7, with a weak D call TRBD2 (5 bases). This CDR3 has 15 amino acids. Germline V gene sequence: CDR1 LGHNA, CDR2 YSLEER. V was shortened by 0 bases and J by 3 bases, with 12 bases between the two germline ends. CDR3 residues: CASSQERAEGYEQYF. For the CDR3, the DNA is TGCGCCAGCAGCCAAGAGAGGGCTGAAGGCTACGAGCAGTACTTC.

Remarks on this clonotype: One end of the junction fails to match germline, which may point to a read error. This chain connects TRBV5-5 to TRBJ2-5; TRBD1 might be the D (5 bases). Germline CDR1 reads SGHKS; CDR2 reads YYEKEE (reference sequence). This CDR3 has 15 residues. The CDR3 spells CANSLGRTSKETQYF. In DNA form, the CDR3 reads TGTGCCAACAGCTTGGGAAGGACAAGCAAAGAGACCCAGTACTTC.

This clonotype was observed at least ten times. The chain couples TRBV7-9 to TRBJ2-3, with unresolved D. The CDR3 totals 14 residues. Germline loops: CDR1 SEHNR, CDR2 FQNEAQ (reference sequence). V shed 0 bases and J shed 4 bases, with 8 bases lying between them. The CDR3 protein is CASSLAVQPDTQYF. The CDR3 coding sequence is TGTGCCAGCAGCTTAGCAGTCCAGCCAGATACGCAGTATTTT.

Concerning this clonotype itself: Sequence at one end of the junction differs from germline and may be a read error. The chain links TRBV12-3 or TRBV12-4 to TRBJ1-1, with D uncertain. The CDR3 totals 13 residues. The CDR3 DNA reads as TGTGCCTCAACCCCTCCCCGGAACACTGTAGCTTTCTTT. Translating it yields CASTPPRNTVAFF.

The rearrangement links TRBV5-1 to TRBJ2-3, with TRBD2 matching over 15 bases. Germline V lookup: CDR1 SGHRS, CDR2 YFSETQ. CDR3 length: 20 residues. V shed 2 bases and J 0 bases; nucleotides not matched to a gene: 10. The CDR3 coding sequence is TGCGCCAGCAGCTTTCCGGGACTAGCGGGGGGCCGAACTAGCACAGATACGCAGTATTTT. Its translation is CASSFPGLAGGRTSTDTQYF.

The chain recombines TRBV10-3 with TRBJ1-5, with D hard to call. Between the trimmed V and J ends, which lost 4 bases and 5 bases, there was a span of 9 bases. The CDR3 spans 13 residues. Germline lookup yields CDR1 ENHRY and CDR2 SYGVKD. The CDR3 reads CAISGTTDQPQHF. DNA of the CDR3: TGTGCCATCAGTGGTACCACAGATCAGCCCCAGCATTTT.

In this sample, this clonotype turned up many times. The chain has TRBV5-1 and TRBJ2-3, with 8 bases aligning to TRBD1. CDR3 length: 15 amino acids. Looked up from germline, CDR1 is SGHRS and CDR2 is YFSETQ. V trimming: 4 bases; J trimming: 2 bases; junction bases outside the gene matches: 6. CDR3 sequence: CASSAGTGSTDTQYF. CDR3 DNA sequence: TGCGCCAGCAGCGCCGGGACAGGATCCACAGATACGCAGTATTTT.

The chain carries TRBV6-2 or TRBV6-3 and TRBJ2-2, with a tentative D call TRBD2 (6 bases). In germline, CDR1 is MNHEY, CDR2 SVGEGT. Trimming removed 6 bases from V and 8 bases from J, with 16 bases in between. The CDR3 sequence is 14 residues long. The CDR3 is CASSQGLSLGELFF. CDR3 DNA sequence: TGTGCCAGCAGCCAGGGACTGTCGTTGGGGGAGCTGTTTTTT.